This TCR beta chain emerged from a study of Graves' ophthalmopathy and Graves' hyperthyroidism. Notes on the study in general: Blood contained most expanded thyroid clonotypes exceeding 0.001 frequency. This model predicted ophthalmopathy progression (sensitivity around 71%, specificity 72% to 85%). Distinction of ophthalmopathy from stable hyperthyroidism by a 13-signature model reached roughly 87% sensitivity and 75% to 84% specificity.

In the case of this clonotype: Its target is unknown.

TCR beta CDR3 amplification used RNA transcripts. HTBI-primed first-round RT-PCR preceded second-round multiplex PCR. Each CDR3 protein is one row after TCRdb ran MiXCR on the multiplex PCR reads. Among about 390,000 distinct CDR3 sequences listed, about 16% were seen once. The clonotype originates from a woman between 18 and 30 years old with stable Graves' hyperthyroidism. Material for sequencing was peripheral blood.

This chain's CDR3 is CASSSNLWGEQYF. CDR3 nucleotide sequence: TGTGCCAGCAGCTCAAATCTCTGGGGCGAGCAGTACTTC. The chain links TRBV5-5 to TRBJ2-7; no firm D call. V was clipped by 3 bases and J by 6 bases, with 13 bases between them. This CDR3 is 13 amino acids long. Germline values: CDR1 SGHKS, CDR2 YYEKEE (reference sequence). The complete variable domain, with remaining parts taken from reference TRBV5-5 and TRBJ2-7, reads DAGVTQSPTHLIKTRGQQVTLRCSPISGHKSVSWYQQVLGQGPQFIFQYYEKEERGRGNFPDRFSARQFPNYSSELNVNALLLGDSALYLCASSSNLWGEQYFGPGTRLTVT.